This TCR beta chain was identified in a study of PD-1 blockade in classical Hodgkin lymphoma. Study details: Intravenous nivolumab at 3 mg/kg was given to patients every 2 weeks. Study-wide findings and caveats: In newly diagnosed patients, baseline TCR diversity was reportedly below that of healthy donors.

TCRdb keeps only in-frame clones here, not all; method: immunoSEQ multiplex PCR. The repertoire includes roughly 97,000 clones, approximately 83% of them detected once, and 9% to 15% sits in the top ten. V was shortened by 5 bases and J by 5 bases, with 16 bases between the two germline ends. Germline V CDR1 and CDR2: SGHDT, YYEEEE. This CDR3 spans 14 amino acids. About this clone itself: Its target is unknown.

Every patient had relapsed following autologous stem cell transplantation, and cohorts differed in brentuximab vedotin exposure. Sequences were derived from peripheral blood mononuclear cells (PBMCs), sampled at baseline. This sequence originates from a human donor with classical Hodgkin lymphoma. The gene calls are TRBV5-6 and TRBJ2-5; D not resolved. The CDR3: CASSSGPAGETQYF. CDR3 nucleotides: TGTGCCAGCAGTTCCGGACCGGCCGGGGAGACCCAGTACTTC.